These 14 T cell receptor beta chains were all obtained from the same sample, sequenced in a study of a mutant IDH1 vaccine in newly diagnosed glioma. Repertoires were generated with immunoSEQ multiplex PCR, while TCRdb's copy carries only in-frame clones and drops some. The sample lists about 50,000 clones, roughly 80% occurring once. No antigen is known for these receptors. As to time point: week 47, end of study. In every dose of vaccine, 300 ug of mutant IDH1 20-mer peptide was given alongside topical imiquimod. Sample: PBMCs, taken from a glioma patient whose treatment included an IDH1 peptide vaccine. The receptor source for this set is a man aged 50 or older with glioma.

This chain links TRBV20-1 with TRBJ1-3; weak D call: TRBD1 (5 bases). V lost 1 base to trimming and J lost 8 bases, with 6 bases between them. Germline assignment: CDR1 DFQATT and CDR2 SNEGSKA (reference sequence). The CDR3 covers 11 residues. The CDR3 spells CSARVGDTIYF. The CDR3 region has the DNA TGCAGTGCTAGAGTAGGGGACACCATATATTTT.

This sequence joins TRBV7-2 and TRBJ1-5; a possible D gene is TRBD1 (5 bases). The CDR3 extends over 15 amino acids. Trimming removed 3 bases from V and 6 bases from J, with 15 bases in between. The germline V gene has CDR1 SGHTA and CDR2 FQGNSA. CDR3 in amino acids: CASSFLARGVQPQHF. CDR3 DNA sequence: TGTGCCAGCAGCTTTCTTGCCCGAGGGGTTCAGCCCCAGCATTTT.

The chain recombines TRBV6-1 with TRBJ2-1; TRBD1 or TRBD2 may be the D gene (5 bases each). Trimming shortened V by 7 bases and J by 7 bases, and 11 bases separated the two germline ends. Germline V gene lookup returns CDR1 MNHNS and CDR2 SASEGT. This CDR3 has 12 residues. CDR3 sequence reads: CASTRGENEQFF. Written as DNA, the CDR3 is TGTGCCAGCACCCGAGGGGAGAATGAGCAGTTCTTC.

The rearrangement uses TRBV5-1 and TRBJ2-3, with 8 positions matching TRBD2. The junction had 13 bases not matched to a gene; V was cut back by 5 bases and J by 2 bases. Germline loops: CDR1 SGHRS, CDR2 YFSETQ. The CDR3 totals 17 residues. This CDR3 is CASSPVATGGYTDTQYF. The CDR3 DNA reads TGCGCCAGCAGTCCAGTCGCAACGGGGGGGTACACAGATACGCAGTATTTT.

The chain uses TRBV30 and TRBJ2-6, with D unclear. Germline CDR1 reads GTSNPN; CDR2 reads SVGIG (reference sequence). The CDR3 covers 17 residues. Trimming cost V 3 bases and J 0 bases, with 15 bases left between them. This CDR3 reads CAWSPGRGDSGANVLTF. CDR3 coding DNA: TGTGCCTGGAGCCCGGGTCGTGGGGACTCTGGGGCCAACGTCCTGACTTTC.

This sequence joins TRBV29-1 and TRBJ1-4, with TRBD1 as a possible D gene (5 bases). V was cut by 2 bases and J by 7 bases, with 11 bases left in between. The CDR3 length is 13 residues. The germline gives CDR1 SQVTM, CDR2 ANQGSEA. The CDR3 DNA is TGCAGCGTTGAACGCCAGGGAAGTGAAAAACTGTTTTTT. Its protein product is CSVERQGSEKLFF.

The chain joins TRBV30 to TRBJ1-4, with D possibly being TRBD1 (5 bases). CDR1 and CDR2 (germline): GTSNPN, SVGIG (reference sequence). This CDR3 is built from 13 residues. Trimming left V 2 bases short and J 8 bases short, with 12 bases between. The CDR3 coding sequence is TGTGCCTGGAGTTTGGGGGGAAGGGAAAAACTGTTTTTT. Translating it yields CAWSLGGREKLFF. The variable domain in full, with the rest retrieved from reference TRBV30 and TRBJ1-4, is SQTIHQWPATLVQPVGSPLSLECTVEGTSNPNLYWYRQAAGRGLQLLFYSVGIGQISSEVPQNLSASRPQDRQFILSSKKLLLSDSGFYLCAWSLGGREKLFFGSGTQLSVL.

The chain uses TRBV18 and TRBJ1-5; no firm D call. CDR1 and CDR2 from the germline V gene are KGHSH and LQKENI. CDR3 length equals 15 residues. With 4 bases removed from V and 3 bases from J, the gap between germline ends came to 13 bases. The CDR3 nucleotides read TGTGCCAGCTCACGCACCGGGCAGCCCAATCAGCCCCAGCATTTT. Protein: CASSRTGQPNQPQHF.

The V and J genes are TRBV30 and TRBJ2-7; the match to TRBD1 covers 10 bases. Germline values: CDR1 GTSNPN, CDR2 SVGIG (reference sequence). The CDR3 has 15 residues. V gave up 2 bases and J gave up 5 bases; unmatched junction bases: 9. As DNA, the CDR3 is TGTGCCTGGAGTCTTACGGGACAGGGGTCCGACGAGCAGTACTTC. This translates into CAWSLTGQGSDEQYF.

The genes are TRBV30 and TRBJ1-5; D is perhaps TRBD1 (5 bases). V was trimmed by 2 bases and J by 1 base, leaving 12 bases between them. The germline CDR1 and CDR2 sequences are GTSNPN and SVGIG (reference sequence). The CDR3 extends over 15 amino acids. The chain's CDR3 is CAWSRGGGSNQPQHF. The DNA for the CDR3 is TGTGCCTGGAGTAGGGGCGGAGGGAGCAATCAGCCCCAGCATTTT.

This clone was counted a few times. The chain uses TRBV7-8 and TRBJ2-1, with a possible D match to TRBD2 (6 bases). V lost 5 bases and J 5 bases, leaving 10 bases between the germline ends. The germline V gene encodes CDR1 SGHVS and CDR2 FQNEAQ. CDR3 length: 13 amino acids. CDR3 region: CASSLRLDNEQFF. The DNA of the CDR3 is TGTGCCAGCAGCCTCCGACTAGACAATGAGCAGTTCTTC.

The V call is TRBV19, the J call TRBJ2-1; no definite D call. The CDR3 extends over 13 amino acids. From germline, CDR1 is LNHDA and CDR2 SQIVND (reference sequence). Trimming pared 5 bases from V and 2 bases from J, leaving 7 bases between. CDR3 DNA sequence: TGTGCCAGTAGTCTCGGTGCCTACAATGAGCAGTTCTTC. Its protein product is CASSLGAYNEQFF.

The CDR3 DNA follows: TGTGCCAGCAGTGACCGGGACCTGTCCTACAATGAGCAGTTCTTC. Translated: CASSDRDLSYNEQFF. This chain uses TRBV2 with TRBJ2-1; the D call may be TRBD1 or TRBD2 (5 bases each). Trimming cost V 3 bases and J 1 base, with 10 bases left between them. The CDR3 loop spans 15 amino acids. Germline values: CDR1 SNHLY, CDR2 FYNNEI.

This clone was seen only once. The rearrangement uses TRBV9 and TRBJ1-4; 8 bases map to TRBD1. This CDR3 region has 16 residues. CDR1 and CDR2 from the germline V gene are SGDLS and YYNGEE. With 1 base clipped from V and 6 bases from J, the junction kept 8 bases outside the gene matches. CDR3: CASSVLDRAIDEKLFF. The CDR3 DNA reads as TGTGCCAGCAGCGTATTGGACAGGGCGATTGATGAAAAACTGTTTTTT. The complete variable domain, with remaining parts taken from reference TRBV9 and TRBJ1-4, reads DSGVTQTPKHLITATGQRVTLRCSPRSGDLSVYWYQQSLDQGLQFLIQYYNGEERAKGNILERFSAQQFPDLHSELNLSSLELGDSALYFCASSVLDRAIDEKLFFGSGTQLSVL.